Here is one TCR beta chain with its context. Sequenced by immunoSEQ multiplex PCR; TCRdb stores in-frame clones only, minus some. The sample holds roughly 6,700 clones, 72% seen once. The source of the sample is a study of neoadjuvant anti-PD-1 for oral cavity cancer. Germline V gene lookup returns CDR1 MGHRA and CDR2 YSYEKL. The V and J ends lost 0 bases and 0 bases, in that order; junction bases with no gene match: 7. The CDR3 loop spans 17 amino acids. The sample here was PBMCs, taken before nivolumab (anti-PD-1) treatment. The sequence derives from a person between 40 and 85 years old with oral cavity squamous cell carcinoma. The V gene is TRBV4-1, the J gene TRBJ2-5; 7 bases agree with TRBD2. CDR3 residues: CASSQDTGLQYQETQYF. The CDR3 bases are TGCGCCAGCAGCCAAGATACGGGACTACAGTACCAAGAGACCCAGTACTTC.